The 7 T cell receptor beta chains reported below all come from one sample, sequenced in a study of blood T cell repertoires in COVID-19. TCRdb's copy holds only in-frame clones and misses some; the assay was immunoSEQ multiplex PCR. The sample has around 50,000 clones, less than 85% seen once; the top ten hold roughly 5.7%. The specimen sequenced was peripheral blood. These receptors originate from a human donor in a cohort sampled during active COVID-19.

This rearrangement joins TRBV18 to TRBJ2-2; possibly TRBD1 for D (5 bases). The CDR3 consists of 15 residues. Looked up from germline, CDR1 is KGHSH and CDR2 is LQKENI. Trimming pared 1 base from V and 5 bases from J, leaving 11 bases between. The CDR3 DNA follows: TGTGCCAGCTCACCACACCCAGGGCTTACCGGGGAGCTGTTTTTT. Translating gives CASSPHPGLTGELFF.

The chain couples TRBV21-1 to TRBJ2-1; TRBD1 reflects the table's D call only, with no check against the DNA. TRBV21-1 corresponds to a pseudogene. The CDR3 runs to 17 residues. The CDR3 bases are TGTGCCAGCAGCAACCGAACGGACAGAAGCTCCTACAATGAGCAGTTCTTC. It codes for CASSNRTDRSSYNEQFF.

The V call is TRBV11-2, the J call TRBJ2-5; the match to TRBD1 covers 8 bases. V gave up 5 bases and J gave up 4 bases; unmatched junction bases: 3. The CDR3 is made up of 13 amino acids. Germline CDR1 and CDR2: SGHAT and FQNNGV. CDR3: CASSRDRGETQYF. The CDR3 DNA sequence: TGTGCCAGCAGCCGAGACAGGGGAGAGACCCAGTACTTC.

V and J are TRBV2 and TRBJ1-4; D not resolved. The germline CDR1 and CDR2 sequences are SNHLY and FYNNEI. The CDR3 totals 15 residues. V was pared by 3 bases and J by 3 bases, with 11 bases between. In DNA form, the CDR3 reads TGTGCCAGCAGTGACGAAACAGCTCCTAATGAAAAACTGTTTTTT. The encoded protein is CASSDETAPNEKLFF.

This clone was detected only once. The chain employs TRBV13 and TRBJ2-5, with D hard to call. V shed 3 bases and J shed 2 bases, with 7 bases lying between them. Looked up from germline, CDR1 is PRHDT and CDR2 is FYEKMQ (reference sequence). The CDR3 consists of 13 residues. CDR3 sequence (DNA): TGTGCCAGCAGCTTCGACTTTCAAGAGACCCAGTACTTC. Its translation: CASSFDFQETQYF.

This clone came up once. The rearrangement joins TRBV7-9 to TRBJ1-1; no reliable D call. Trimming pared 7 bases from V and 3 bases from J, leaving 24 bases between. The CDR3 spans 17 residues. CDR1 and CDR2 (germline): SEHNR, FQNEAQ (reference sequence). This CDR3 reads CASNKFPGSLWDTEAFF. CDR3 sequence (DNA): TGTGCCAGCAATAAGTTTCCGGGTTCCTTATGGGACACTGAAGCTTTCTTT.

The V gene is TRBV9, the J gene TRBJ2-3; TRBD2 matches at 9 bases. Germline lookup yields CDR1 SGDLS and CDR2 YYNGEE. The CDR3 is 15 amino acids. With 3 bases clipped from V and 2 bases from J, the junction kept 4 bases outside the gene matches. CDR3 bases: TGTGCCAGCAGCGCCAGCGGGGGGTCCACAGATACGCAGTATTTT. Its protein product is CASSASGGSTDTQYF.